Reported below is one T cell receptor (beta chain). The data belong to a study of T cell repertoires in MIS-A myocarditis. Per germline, CDR1 MRHNA and CDR2 SNTAGT. This CDR3 spans 15 amino acids. V lost 5 bases to trimming and J lost 1 base; unmatched junction nucleotides: 7. Generated by immunoSEQ multiplex PCR, the TCRdb table keeps only in-frame clones and is missing some. The sample includes about 10,000 clones, roughly 90% of them seen just once. Sequencing used thoracic lymph node tissue obtained at autopsy. This chain uses TRBV6-4 with TRBJ1-1; TRBD1 agrees at 7 bases. The TCR sequence derives from a young man with fulminant myocarditis from multisystem inflammatory syndrome in adults (MIS-A) after COVID-19. CDR3 DNA: TGTGCCAGCAGTCCCTCGGGACAGACGAACACTGAAGCTTTCTTT. Protein: CASSPSGQTNTEAFF.